Presented here are 4 T cell receptor beta chains from one specimen sequenced in a study of CD8 T cells in Susac syndrome. After extraction with the RNeasy kit, about 0.5 to 1 ug of the RNA was reverse transcribed using random hexamers. TCRdb independently ran MiXCR on the immunoSEQ multiplex PCR reads; one entry per CDR3 protein. Of roughly 220,000 distinct CDR3 sequences in the sample, about 95% were seen once. Specimen: CD4+ T cells from PBMCs. The source of these receptors is a human donor with Susac syndrome.

This clonotype was seen once. The chain joins TRBV7-2 to TRBJ1-2, with a tentative D call TRBD1 (5 bases). V lost 2 bases and J lost 6, with 10 bases in between. This CDR3 region has 13 residues. Germline V gene sequence: CDR1 SGHTA, CDR2 FQGNSA. CDR3 nucleotide sequence: TGTGCCAGCAGCTTACGGGGACCGGATGGCTACACCTTC. Translated, it gives CASSLRGPDGYTF.

The genes are TRBV18 and TRBJ1-1; possible D gene TRBD1, 5 bases. The CDR3 length is 15 residues. Trimming pared 5 bases from V and 4 bases from J, leaving 17 bases between. Germline V gene sequence: CDR1 KGHSH, CDR2 LQKENI. CDR3 DNA: TGTGCCAGCTCAAACCATATGGGGGGGACCACTGAAGCTTTCTTT. Protein sequence: CASSNHMGGTTEAFF. The full variable domain, completed using reference TRBV18 and TRBJ1-1, is NAGVMQNPRHLVRRRGQEARLRCSPMKGHSHVYWYRQLPEEGLKFMVYLQKENIIDESGMPKERFSAEFPKEGPSILRIQQVVRGDSAAYFCASSNHMGGTTEAFFGQGTRLTVV.

This clonotype was seen a single time. The J gene is TRBJ2-7, the V gene TRBV30; D might be TRBD1 (5 bases). Between the trimmed V and J ends, which lost 3 bases and 0 bases, there was a span of 15 bases. This CDR3 contains 15 residues. Germline V lookup: CDR1 GTSNPN, CDR2 SVGIG (reference sequence). The CDR3 loop is CAWSPLGVVSYEQYF. The CDR3 DNA is TGTGCCTGGAGCCCCTTAGGGGTCGTCTCCTACGAGCAGTACTTC.

CDR3: CAWSILAGYTGELFF. In DNA, the CDR3 is TGTGCCTGGAGTATCTTAGCGGGGTACACCGGGGAGCTGTTTTTT. The V gene is TRBV30, the J gene TRBJ2-2, with 8 bases fitting TRBD2. V shed 2 bases and J 3 bases; nucleotides not matched to a gene: 5. The germline CDR1 and CDR2 sequences are GTSNPN and SVGIG (reference sequence). CDR3 length: 15 residues.